This TCR beta chain stems from a study of CDR3 diversity in severe acne. CDR1 is MGHDK and CDR2 is SYGVNS in the germline V gene. Trimming stripped 5 bases from V and 0 bases from J, with 10 bases between. CDR3 size: 14 residues. MiXCR was run by TCRdb on the PCR reads, yielding one entry per CDR3 protein. The profile shows under 100,000 distinct CDR3 sequences, around half of them singletons. The sequence was obtained from a male donor in good health, serving as a control. Source material: blood. The V and J genes are TRBV25-1 and TRBJ2-5; D is perhaps TRBD2 (6 bases). CDR3 residues: CASSYRDYQETQYF. The CDR3 region has the DNA TGTGCCAGCAGTTATCGGGACTACCAAGAGACCCAGTACTTC.